This T cell receptor beta chain emerged from a study of blood T cell repertoires in COVID-19. Study-wide context: COVID-19 samples, acute and convalescent, were from the United States, Italy and Spain. T cells, B-cell-depleted T cells, or PBMCs supplied cDNA or gDNA.

From germline, CDR1 is PRHDT and CDR2 FYEKMQ (reference sequence). V lost 2 bases and J lost 1; bases outside the gene matches: 3. This CDR3 is 15 amino acids long. Original handling: Amplification of reference gene primers provided the estimated nucleated cell counts. Only in-frame clones appear in the TCRdb table, and some are missing; sequencing was by immunoSEQ multiplex PCR. The V and J calls and clone size were taken over from that table, and D and trimming were inferred from the DNA. The data contain more than 80,000 clones, approximately 86% of them singletons. The sequencing input was peripheral blood. This sequence was found in a man aged 35 to 55 with acute or convalescent COVID-19. V usage is TRBV13 and J usage is TRBJ1-1, with TRBD1 matching 8 bases. DNA for the CDR3: TGTGCCAGCAGCTTACGAGGACAGGGGAACACTGAAGCTTTCTTT. It specifies CASSLRGQGNTEAFF.